The 18 T cell receptor beta chains given below trace back to one sample, sequenced in a study of blood T cell repertoires in COVID-19. Assay: immunoSEQ multiplex PCR; the TCRdb copy retains only in-frame clones and omits some. The sample gives 200,000 to 250,000 clones, about 89% of which show up once; more than 4.5% is in the top ten. The source material was peripheral blood. Receptors originate from a woman aged 40 to 49 with acute or convalescent COVID-19.

The chain employs TRBV5-5 and TRBJ1-5; D is ambiguous. This CDR3 has 16 amino acids. V lost 0 bases and J lost 0, with 10 bases in between. From germline, CDR1 is SGHKS and CDR2 YYEKEE (reference sequence). The CDR3 DNA reads as TGTGCCAGCAGCTTGGGTTCCCCCCTTAGCAATCAGCCCCAGCATTTT. Translating it yields CASSLGSPLSNQPQHF.

J is TRBJ2-2 and V is TRBV19, with 7 bases identical to TRBD2. Germline CDR1 LNHDA, CDR2 SQIVND (reference sequence). The V segment lost 5 bases and the J segment 2 bases; nucleotides outside the gene matches: 11. The CDR3 is 17 amino acids. CDR3 in amino acids: CASSPPPGTTNTGELFF. The CDR3, as DNA: TGTGCCAGTAGTCCCCCCCCCGGGACTACTAACACCGGGGAGCTGTTTTTT.

The rearrangement joins TRBV7-2 to TRBJ1-2; weak D call: TRBD1 (5 bases). The CDR3 extends over 15 amino acids. CDR1 and CDR2 (germline): SGHTA, FQGNSA. V was shortened by 2 bases and J by 0 bases, with 10 bases between the two germline ends. This CDR3 is CASSLSGGSNYGYTF. The CDR3 DNA follows: TGTGCCAGCAGCTTATCTGGGGGGTCTAACTATGGCTACACCTTC.

The gene calls are TRBV5-8 and TRBJ2-5; D perhaps matches TRBD1 (6 bases). This CDR3 has 14 amino acids. Germline V CDR1 and CDR2: SGHTS, YDEGEE. With 1 base removed from V and 2 bases from J, the gap between germline ends came to 9 bases. In DNA form, the CDR3 reads TGTGCCAGCAGCTTGACAGGGCGGCAAGAGACCCAGTACTTC. It encodes CASSLTGRQETQYF.

The sample holds one count of this clone. V is TRBV9 and J is TRBJ1-3, with a possible D match to TRBD1 (6 bases). This CDR3 spans 14 amino acids. V lost 2 bases to trimming and J lost 2 bases, with 8 bases between them. Germline V lookup: CDR1 SGDLS, CDR2 YYNGEE. For the CDR3, the DNA is TGTGCCAGCAGCGTCCAGGGGACTGGAAACACCATATATTTT. This encodes CASSVQGTGNTIYF. The full variable domain, in which reference TRBV9 and TRBJ1-3 provide the parts outside the CDR3, is DSGVTQTPKHLITATGQRVTLRCSPRSGDLSVYWYQQSLDQGLQFLIQYYNGEERAKGNILERFSAQQFPDLHSELNLSSLELGDSALYFCASSVQGTGNTIYFGEGSWLTVV.

J is TRBJ1-2 and V is TRBV10-3, with 7 bases matching TRBD1. The germline V gene has CDR1 ENHRY and CDR2 SYGVKD. J gave up 5 bases and V 9 bases, and 9 bases lay outside the gene matches. The CDR3 covers 13 residues. The CDR3 DNA reads TGTGCCATTGACAGGGTCCCACTGTATGGCTACACCTTC. It translates to CAIDRVPLYGYTF.

CDR3 region: CASSLGPWGYTF. DNA of the CDR3: TGTGCCAGCAGCTTGGGGCCTTGGGGCTACACCTTC. This chain joins TRBV5-5 and TRBJ1-2; the D is unclear. This CDR3 comprises 12 residues. V was shortened by 0 bases and J by 8 bases, with 8 bases between the two germline ends. The V gene's germline CDR1 is SGHKS and CDR2 YYEKEE (reference sequence).

In its sample, this clone was seen once. This chain links TRBV7-9 with TRBJ1-1; 9 bases fit TRBD1. In germline, CDR1 is SEHNR, CDR2 FQNEAQ (reference sequence). V shed 5 bases, J shed 7 bases, and the junction held 14 bases outside the gene matches. The CDR3 is made up of 16 amino acids. Here the CDR3 DNA reads TGTGCCAGCAGCCCTCTAGTGGTGACAGGGGGGCTTGAAGCTTTCTTT. This gives the protein CASSPLVVTGGLEAFF.

Written as DNA, the CDR3 is TGTGCCATCAGAAAGGGACAGAACACCGGGGAGCTGTTTTTT. Its protein product is CAIRKGQNTGELFF. The chain couples TRBV10-3 to TRBJ2-2; TRBD1 might be the D (6 bases). Trimming stripped 6 bases from V and 1 base from J, with 9 bases between. In germline, CDR1 is ENHRY, CDR2 SYGVKD. The CDR3 has 14 amino acids.

The V call is TRBV10-3, the J call TRBJ1-6; 9 bases are a match to TRBD1. After removal of 6 bases from V and 9 bases from J, the junction contained 9 bases not matched to a gene. The CDR3 extends over 15 amino acids. Germline assignment: CDR1 ENHRY and CDR2 SYGVKD. For the CDR3, the DNA is TGTGCCATCAGGGGGACAGGGTCTAGTACTTCACCCCTCCACTTT. Protein product: CAIRGTGSSTSPLHF.

The V gene is TRBV6-5, the J gene TRBJ1-2; no definite D call. Germline V gene sequence: CDR1 MNHEY, CDR2 SVGAGI. The CDR3 runs to 13 residues. V lost 7 bases and J lost 8, with 17 bases in between. CDR3 coding DNA: TGTGCCAGCAACCCTACAGCCTTTCTGGGCTACACCTTC. Translation gives CASNPTAFLGYTF.

This rearrangement joins TRBV12-5 to TRBJ2-1, with 11 bases fitting TRBD2. Germline assignment: CDR1 LGHNT and CDR2 FRNRAP. V was pared by 7 bases and J by 2 bases, with 10 bases of the junction left unmatched. This CDR3 comprises 17 residues. In nucleotides, the CDR3 is TGTGCTAGTGACATAGCGGGGGGGCTAGGGCCCTACAATGAGCAGTTCTTC. Encoded protein: CASDIAGGLGPYNEQFF.

About this clone: One junction end does not reproduce the germline sequence, and a read error may be involved. The V and J genes are TRBV7-9 and TRBJ1-4; no clear D gene. The CDR3 is 15 residues long. CDR1 is SEHNR and CDR2 is FQNEAQ in the germline V gene (reference sequence). CDR3 nucleotide sequence: TGTGCCAGCAGCCCGGGGTACGCAACCAATGAAAAACTGTTTTTT. This translates into CASSPGYATNEKLFF.

V is TRBV7-6 and J is TRBJ1-1; weak D call: TRBD1 (5 bases). CDR1 SGHVS and CDR2 FNYEAQ come from the germline V gene. This CDR3 has 17 residues. V shed 2 bases and J shed 0 bases, with 16 bases lying between them. The CDR3 nucleotides read TGTGCCAGCAGCTTAAGTTCTCAAACAGGCATGAACACTGAAGCTTTCTTT. This sequence encodes CASSLSSQTGMNTEAFF.

V is TRBV2 and J is TRBJ2-3; D is possibly TRBD1 (6 bases). Germline CDR1 is SNHLY and CDR2 is FYNNEI. V lost 8 bases to trimming and J lost 0 bases, with 12 bases between them. The CDR3 extends over 14 amino acids. The CDR3 sequence is CASARDKSTDTQYF. The CDR3 DNA follows: TGTGCCAGCGCTAGGGACAAGAGCACAGATACGCAGTATTTT.

J is TRBJ1-6 and V is TRBV5-1, with D uncertain. V shed 0 bases and J shed 7 bases, with 14 bases lying between them. CDR3 size: 16 residues. Germline lookup yields CDR1 SGHRS and CDR2 YFSETQ. CDR3 nucleotides: TGCGCCAGCAGCTTGGTGGTGGGTCGGGTGAATTCACCCCTCCACTTT. Its protein product is CASSLVVGRVNSPLHF.

V gene TRBV12-5 combines with J gene TRBJ1-2; no clear D gene. V shed 10 bases and J shed 7 bases, with 22 bases lying between them. CDR3 length: 14 amino acids. From germline, CDR1 is LGHNT and CDR2 FRNRAP. CDR3 in amino acids: CAIIRERVLGGYTF. The CDR3 DNA reads TGTGCTATAATTCGAGAGCGAGTTTTGGGTGGCTACACCTTC.

The chain joins TRBV27 to TRBJ1-1, with TRBD1 matching 10 bases. V lost 4 bases, J lost 11 bases, and 13 bases stayed unmatched. Germline CDR1 reads MNHEY; CDR2 reads SMNVEV (reference sequence). This CDR3 has 15 residues. The CDR3 reads CASSSPTGGASFAFF. Written as DNA, the CDR3 is TGTGCCAGCAGTTCACCGACAGGGGGCGCTTCTTTCGCTTTCTTT.